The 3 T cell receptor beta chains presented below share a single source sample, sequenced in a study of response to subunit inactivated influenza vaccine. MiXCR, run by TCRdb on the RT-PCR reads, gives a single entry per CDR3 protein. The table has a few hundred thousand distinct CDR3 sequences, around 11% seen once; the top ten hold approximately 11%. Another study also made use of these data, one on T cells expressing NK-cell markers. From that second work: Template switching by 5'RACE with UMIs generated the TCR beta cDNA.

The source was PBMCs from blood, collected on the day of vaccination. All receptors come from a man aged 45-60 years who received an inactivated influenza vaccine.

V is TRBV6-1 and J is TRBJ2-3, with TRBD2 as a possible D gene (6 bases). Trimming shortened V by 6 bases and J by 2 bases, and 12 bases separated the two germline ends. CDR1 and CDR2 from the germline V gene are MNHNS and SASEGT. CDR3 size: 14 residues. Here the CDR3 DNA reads TGTGCCAGCAGCCACGGACTAACCACAGATACGCAGTATTTT. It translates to CASSHGLTTDTQYF.

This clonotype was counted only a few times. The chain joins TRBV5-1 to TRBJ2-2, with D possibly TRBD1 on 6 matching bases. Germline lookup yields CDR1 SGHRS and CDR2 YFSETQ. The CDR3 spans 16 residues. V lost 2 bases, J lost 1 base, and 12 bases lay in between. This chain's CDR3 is CASSFPGHLNTGELFF. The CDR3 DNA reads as TGCGCCAGCAGCTTCCCGGGACACCTGAACACCGGGGAGCTGTTTTTT.

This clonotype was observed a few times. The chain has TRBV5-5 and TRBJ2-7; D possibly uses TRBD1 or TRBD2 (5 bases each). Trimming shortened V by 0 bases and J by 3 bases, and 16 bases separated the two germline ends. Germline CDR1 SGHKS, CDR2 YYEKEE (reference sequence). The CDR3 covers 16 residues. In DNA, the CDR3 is TGTGCCAGCAGCTTGGATGGGGGAAACCCCCTCTACGAGCAGTACTTC. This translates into CASSLDGGNPLYEQYF.